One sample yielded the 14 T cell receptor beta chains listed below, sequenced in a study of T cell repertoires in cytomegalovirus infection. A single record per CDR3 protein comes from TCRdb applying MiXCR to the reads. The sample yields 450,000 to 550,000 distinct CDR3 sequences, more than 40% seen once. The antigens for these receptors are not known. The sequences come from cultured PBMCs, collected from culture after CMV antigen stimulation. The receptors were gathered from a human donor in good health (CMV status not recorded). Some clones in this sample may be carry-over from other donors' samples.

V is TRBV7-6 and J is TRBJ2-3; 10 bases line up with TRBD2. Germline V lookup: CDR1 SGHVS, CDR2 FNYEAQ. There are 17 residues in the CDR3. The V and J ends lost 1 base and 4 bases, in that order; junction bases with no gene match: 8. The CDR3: CASSLGLAGAWADTQYF. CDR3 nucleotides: TGTGCCAGCAGCTTAGGTCTAGCGGGGGCGTGGGCAGATACGCAGTATTTT.

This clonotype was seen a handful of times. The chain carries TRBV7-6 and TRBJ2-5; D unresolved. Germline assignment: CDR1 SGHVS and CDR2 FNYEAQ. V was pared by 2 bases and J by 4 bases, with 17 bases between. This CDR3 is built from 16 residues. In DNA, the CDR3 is TGTGCCAGCAGCTTAATCGGTCCCCATAGAGGAGAGACCCAGTACTTC. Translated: CASSLIGPHRGETQYF. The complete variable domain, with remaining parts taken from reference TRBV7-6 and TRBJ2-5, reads GAGVSQSPRYKVTKRGQDVALRCDPISGHVSLYWYRQALGQGPEFLTYFNYEAQQDKSGLPNDRFSAERPEGSISTLTIQRTEQRDSAMYRCASSLIGPHRGETQYFGPGTRLLVL.

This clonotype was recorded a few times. CDR3 protein: CASSRSGYYEAFF. DNA of the CDR3: TGTGCCAGCAGCCGTTCTGGATATTACGAAGCTTTCTTT. The chain links TRBV7-6 to TRBJ1-1, with D unresolved. V lost 5 bases and J 8 bases, leaving 15 bases between the germline ends. The CDR3 length is 13 residues. Germline V CDR1 and CDR2: SGHVS, FNYEAQ.

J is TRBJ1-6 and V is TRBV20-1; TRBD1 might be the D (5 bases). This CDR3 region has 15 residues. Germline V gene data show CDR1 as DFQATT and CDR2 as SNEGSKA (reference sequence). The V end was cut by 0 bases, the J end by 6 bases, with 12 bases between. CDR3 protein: CSARDFREGNSPLHF. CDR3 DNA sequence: TGCAGTGCTAGAGACTTCAGGGAGGGTAATTCACCCCTCCACTTT.

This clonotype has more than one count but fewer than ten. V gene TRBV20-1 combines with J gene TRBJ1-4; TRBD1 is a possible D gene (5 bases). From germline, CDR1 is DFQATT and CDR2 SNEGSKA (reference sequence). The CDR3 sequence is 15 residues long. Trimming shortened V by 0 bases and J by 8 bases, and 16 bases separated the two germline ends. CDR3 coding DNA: TGCAGTGCTAGAGAGGCGTTTGGGGCGGGGGAAAAACTGTTTTTT. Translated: CSAREAFGAGEKLFF.

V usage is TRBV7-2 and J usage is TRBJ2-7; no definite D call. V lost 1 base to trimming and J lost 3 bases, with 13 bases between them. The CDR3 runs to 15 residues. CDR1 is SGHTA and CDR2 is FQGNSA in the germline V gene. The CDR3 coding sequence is TGTGCCAGCAGCTTAGTACGTAGACCCCTCTACGAGCAGTACTTC. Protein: CASSLVRRPLYEQYF.

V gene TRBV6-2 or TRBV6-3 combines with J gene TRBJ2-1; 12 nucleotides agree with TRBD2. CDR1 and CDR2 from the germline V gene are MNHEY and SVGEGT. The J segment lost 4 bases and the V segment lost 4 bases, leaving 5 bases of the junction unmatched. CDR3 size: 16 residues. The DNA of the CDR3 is TGTGCCAGCAGTTCCCCTCTAGCGGGAGGGTACAATGAGCAGTTCTTC. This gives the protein CASSSPLAGGYNEQFF.

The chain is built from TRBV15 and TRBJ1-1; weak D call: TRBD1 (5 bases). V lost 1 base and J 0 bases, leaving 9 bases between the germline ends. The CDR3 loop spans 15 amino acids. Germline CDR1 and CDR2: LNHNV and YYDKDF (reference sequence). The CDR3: CATSRAGRMNTEAFF. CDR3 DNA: TGTGCCACCAGCAGAGCAGGGAGGATGAACACTGAAGCTTTCTTT.

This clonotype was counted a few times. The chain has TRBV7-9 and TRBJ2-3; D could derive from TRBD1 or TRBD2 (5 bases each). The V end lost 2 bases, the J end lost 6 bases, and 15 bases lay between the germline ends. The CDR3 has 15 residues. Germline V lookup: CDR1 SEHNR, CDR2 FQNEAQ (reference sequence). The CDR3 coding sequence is TGTGCCAGCAGCTTATGGCAGGGACCGGGGGATACGCAGTATTTT. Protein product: CASSLWQGPGDTQYF.

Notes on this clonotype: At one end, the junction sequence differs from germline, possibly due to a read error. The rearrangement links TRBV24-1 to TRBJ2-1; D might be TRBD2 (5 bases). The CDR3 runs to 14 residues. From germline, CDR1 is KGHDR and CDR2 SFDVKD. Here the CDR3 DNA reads TGTGCCGCCAGTGATAGGCTAGCAAGTAATGAGCAGTTCTTC. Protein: CAASDRLASNEQFF.

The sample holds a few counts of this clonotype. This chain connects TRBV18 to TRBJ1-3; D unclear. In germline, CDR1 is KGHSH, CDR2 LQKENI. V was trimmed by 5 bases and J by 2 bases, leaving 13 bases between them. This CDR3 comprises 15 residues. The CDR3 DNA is TGTGCCAGCTCAGGCTCCGGTATCCCTGGAAACACCATATATTTT. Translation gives CASSGSGIPGNTIYF.

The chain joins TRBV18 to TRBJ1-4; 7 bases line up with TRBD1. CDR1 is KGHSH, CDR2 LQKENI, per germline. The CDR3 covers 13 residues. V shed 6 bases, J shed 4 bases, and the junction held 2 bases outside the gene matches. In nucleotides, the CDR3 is TGTGCCAGCTCGGGACAGAGTAATGAAAAACTGTTTTTT. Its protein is CASSGQSNEKLFF.

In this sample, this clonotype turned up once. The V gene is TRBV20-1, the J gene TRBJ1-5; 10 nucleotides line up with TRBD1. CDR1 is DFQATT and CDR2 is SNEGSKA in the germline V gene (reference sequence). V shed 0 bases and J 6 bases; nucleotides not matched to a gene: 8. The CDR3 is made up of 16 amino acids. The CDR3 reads CSARDLGTGVSQPQHF. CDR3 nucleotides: TGCAGTGCTAGAGATCTAGGGACAGGGGTGTCTCAGCCCCAGCATTTT.

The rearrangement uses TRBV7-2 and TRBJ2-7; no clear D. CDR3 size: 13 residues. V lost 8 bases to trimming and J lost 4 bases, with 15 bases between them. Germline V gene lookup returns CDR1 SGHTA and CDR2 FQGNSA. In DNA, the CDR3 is TGTGCCAGCGGAGTAAAGGGCTCGTACGAGCAGTACTTC. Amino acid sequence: CASGVKGSYEQYF. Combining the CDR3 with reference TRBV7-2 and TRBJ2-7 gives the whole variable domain GAGVSQSPSNKVTEKGKDVELRCDPISGHTALYWYRQSLGQGLEFLIYFQGNSAPDKSGLPSDRFSAERTGGSVSTLTIQRTQQEDSAVYLCASGVKGSYEQYFGPGTRLTVT.